A selection of T cell receptor beta chains follows, all from one sample in a study of OX40 agonist ivuxolimab in advanced cancers. The protocol was immunoSEQ multiplex PCR, while the TCRdb copy is restricted to in-frame clones and leaves out a portion. The sample holds roughly 110,000 clones, approximately 90% seen once. The sequenced sample was CD4+ or CD8+ T cells sorted from blood, obtained in a trial of the OX40 agonist ivuxolimab. These receptors were collected from an adult with an advanced solid tumor such as melanoma, head and neck, liver or kidney cancer. Both conserved end residues are part of each CDR3. Each record gives: J gene, clone size, V gene, D gene, CDR3 protein, CDR3 DNA. The D gene is left open where the match is weak. Clone size is given for some rows only: seen once, a few or many times, or a class if the clone is expanded.

TRBJ1-4	NA	TRBV4-1	NA	CASRLNEKLFF	TGCGCCAGCAGACTAAATGAAAAACTGTTTTTT
TRBJ1-1	NA	TRBV7-2	NA	CASRGTGTQSAEAFF	TGTGCCAGCAGGGGGACCGGGACGCAAAGCGCTGAAGCTTTCTTT
TRBJ1-6	NA	TRBV7-9	NA	CASSPRDTGSPLHF	TGTGCCAGCAGCCCAAGGGACACCGGGTCACCCCTCCACTTT
TRBJ1-2	NA	TRBV4-3	NA	CASSQEPGDGYTF	TGCGCCAGCAGCCAAGAACCGGGGGATGGCTACACCTTC
TRBJ2-1	NA	TRBV7-9	TRBD2	CASSAGTRANEQFF	TGTGCCAGCAGCGCCGGGACTAGGGCCAATGAGCAGTTCTTC
TRBJ2-7	NA	TRBV6-5	TRBD1	CASSKPGQGNEQYF	TGTGCCAGCAGTAAACCGGGACAGGGTAACGAGCAGTACTTC
TRBJ2-2	NA	TRBV4-1	NA	CASSQLGQGLTGELFF	TGCGCCAGCAGCCAGCTGGGGCAGGGGTTAACCGGGGAGCTGTTTTTT
TRBJ1-1	NA	TRBV7-9	NA	CASSLEGPKAFF	TGTGCCAGCAGCTTAGAGGGTCCAAAAGCTTTCTTT
TRBJ1-4	NA	TRBV5-4	NA	CASKGPNEKLFF	TGTGCCAGCAAAGGTCCTAATGAAAAACTGTTTTTT
TRBJ1-5	NA	TRBV11-2	NA	CASSLTRNQPQHF	TGTGCCAGCAGCTTAACACGCAATCAGCCCCAGCATTTT
TRBJ1-1	NA	TRBV5-6	NA	CASSLTEEAFF	TGTGCCAGCAGCTTGACGGAAGAAGCTTTCTTT
TRBJ1-5	NA	TRBV7-3	NA	CASKARSQILSNQPQHF	TGTGCCAGCAAAGCGAGGTCTCAAATCCTTAGCAATCAGCCCCAGCATTTT
TRBJ1-4	NA	TRBV19	NA	CASSMGGTLANEKLFF	TGTGCCAGTAGTATGGGAGGGACACTAGCTAATGAAAAACTGTTTTTT
TRBJ1-1	NA	TRBV25-1	NA	CASNWLGPEAFF	TGTGCCAGCAATTGGTTAGGCCCTGAAGCTTTCTTT
TRBJ1-1	NA	TRBV9	NA	CASSGAHDEAAHTEAFF	TGTGCCAGCAGCGGTGCCCATGACGAGGCGGCTCACACTGAAGCTTTCTTT
TRBJ2-1	NA	TRBV5-1	NA	CASSLIPLSSYNEQFF	TGCGCCAGCAGCTTGATTCCCCTCAGCTCCTACAATGAGCAGTTCTTC
TRBJ2-3	NA	TRBV4-3	NA	CASSQQRSGGADTQYF	TGCGCCAGCAGCCAACAGCGTAGCGGAGGGGCAGATACGCAGTATTTT
TRBJ2-3	NA	TRBV5-6	NA	CASSLRTAVEYF	TGTGCCAGCAGCCTGCGGACAGCAGTAGAGTATTTT
TRBJ1-1	once	TRBV5-4	NA	CASTRTGSNEAFF	TGTGCCAGCACCCGGACGGGGTCAAATGAAGCTTTCTTT
TRBJ1-6	NA	TRBV7-2	NA	CASSPPRAGGDSPLHF	TGTGCCAGCAGCCCTCCCCGGGCCGGAGGCGATTCACCCCTCCACTTT
TRBJ1-1	NA	TRBV19	NA	CASSTTGNMNTEAFF	TGTGCCAGTAGTACGACAGGTAACATGAACACTGAAGCTTTCTTT
TRBJ2-4	NA	TRBV11-2	NA	CASSLGPGASNIQYF	TGTGCCAGCAGCTTAGGCCCAGGTGCATCAAACATTCAGTACTTC
TRBJ2-2	NA	TRBV19	TRBD2	CASIQRGTSRNTGELFF	TGTGCCAGTATCCAGCGGGGCACCTCCAGAAACACCGGGGAGCTGTTTTTT
TRBJ2-1	once	TRBV7-2	NA	CASSLGLRRVEQFF	TGTGCCAGCAGCTTAGGCCTTAGGCGGGTTGAGCAGTTCTTC
TRBJ1-1	NA	TRBV5-1	NA	CASSLAGGNTEAFF	TGCGCCAGCAGCTTGGCTGGGGGAAACACTGAAGCTTTCTTT
TRBJ1-1	NA	TRBV28	TRBD1	CASSPGTVNTEAFF	TGTGCCAGCAGCCCTGGGACAGTGAACACTGAAGCTTTCTTT
TRBJ2-6	NA	TRBV7-9	NA	CASSLAGSGANVLTF	TGTGCCAGCAGCTTGGCGGGATCTGGGGCCAACGTCCTGACTTTC
TRBJ1-2	NA	TRBV6-5	NA	CASSSGTVTNYGYTF	TGTGCCAGCAGCTCCGGGACGGTCACTAACTATGGCTACACCTTC
TRBJ2-3	NA	TRBV5-6	NA	CASSLEASRGRTDTQYF	TGTGCCAGCAGCTTAGAAGCTAGCCGCGGACGCACAGATACGCAGTATTTT
TRBJ2-2	few	TRBV19	TRBD1	CASSVTGGRTGELFF	TGTGCCAGTAGTGTTACAGGGGGTCGTACCGGGGAGCTGTTTTTT
TRBJ1-6	NA	TRBV6-1	NA	CASSSPGTAEFTLHF	TGTGCCAGCAGTTCCCCCGGGACGGCCGAATTCACCCTCCACTTT
TRBJ2-7	NA	TRBV25-1	TRBD1	CASRRTGTYEQYF	TGTGCCAGCAGGAGGACAGGGACCTACGAGCAGTACTTC
TRBJ1-2	NA	TRBV7-2	TRBD1	CASSISRGSYGYTF	TGTGCCAGCAGCATATCCAGGGGGAGCTATGGCTACACCTTC
TRBJ2-7	NA	TRBV9	NA	CASSVGGGTYEQYF	TGTGCCAGCAGCGTAGGTGGGGGAACCTACGAGCAGTACTTC
TRBJ2-7	NA	TRBV19	TRBD1	CASSIQGTGLYEQYF	TGTGCCAGTAGTATACAAGGGACAGGACTGTACGAGCAGTACTTC